This record covers a single T cell receptor (beta chain). Its matching antigen is unknown. This record belongs to a study of graft-versus-host responses after intestinal transplantation. Across the whole study: Transplants given to recipients were multivisceral, liver-intestinal, or isolated intestinal. Each recipient received anti-thymocyte globulin induction, then tacrolimus and steroids for approximately three years. Findings and caveats of the study: Early post-transplant declines in HvG were associated with peak levels of circulating GvH clones.

Data came from immunoSEQ multiplex PCR; TCRdb stores just in-frame clones and leaves some out. The sample yields over 120,000 clones, 80% to 95% seen once. This CDR3 has 15 residues. With 6 bases removed from V and 5 bases from J, the gap between germline ends came to 19 bases. Germline CDR1 LGHNA, CDR2 YSLEER. The sequence was collected from a human donor who received an intestinal transplant. Sequenced material: unstimulated CD4+ T cells sorted from spleen or lymph node cells, taken before intestinal transplant. J is TRBJ2-5 and V is TRBV4-3, with a tentative D call TRBD1 (6 bases). The CDR3 region has the DNA TGCGCCAGCAGTAAGGGGGACCTAGCAAGGGAGACCCAGTACTTC. Encoded protein: CASSKGDLARETQYF.